The clone carrying this TCR beta chain was recorded many times. As yet, its antigen is unknown. This specimen comes from a study of T-cell reconstitution after alpha-beta-depleted transplantation in children. Study observations and caveats: Newly produced T cells mostly provided counts and TCRbeta diversity after one year, as hyperexpanded clones declined. Surviving recipient T cells and thymic progenitors underlay high day-60 TCRbeta diversity in some patients. Reportedly, only several hundred clones from non-depleted graft cells drove alpha-beta T-cell counts at about two months.

The germline V gene encodes CDR1 SEHNR and CDR2 FQNEAQ (reference sequence). This CDR3 has 16 residues. Trimming left V 5 bases short and J 4 bases short, with 20 bases between. Construction of the TCRbeta library involved unique molecular identifiers. Via MiXCR, TCRdb re-called the PCR reads, giving one row per CDR3 protein. The profile shows roughly 350,000 distinct CDR3 sequences, about 16% of them singletons. The J gene is TRBJ1-2, the V gene TRBV7-9, with D possibly TRBD1 on 5 matching bases. The sequence derives from a male patient aged 2-10 years who had a stem cell transplant for acute lymphoblastic leukemia, so the T cells may come from the graft donor. Sequenced material: PBMCs, mostly from graft donor cells, taken 360 days after TCRalphabeta/CD19-depleted stem cell transplant. The CDR3 region is CASSPTGGGDFYGYTF. The CDR3 bases are TGTGCCAGCAGCCCTACGGGGGGTGGGGACTTCTATGGCTACACCTTC. Full variable domain (outside the CDR3, taken from reference TRBV7-9 and TRBJ1-2): DTGVSQNPRHKITKRGQNVTFRCDPISEHNRLYWYRQTLGQGPEFLTYFQNEAQLEKSRLLSDRFSAERPKGSFSTLEIQRTEQGDSAMYLCASSPTGGGDFYGYTFGSGTRLTVV.